The 15 T cell receptor beta chains listed next were all sequenced from one sample in a study of response to subunit inactivated influenza vaccine. TCRdb reanalysed the RT-PCR reads using MiXCR and keeps one entry per CDR3 protein. The top ten hold around 10% of the sample, which has about 610,000 distinct CDR3 sequences, approximately 14% seen once. This sample comprised PBMCs from blood, obtained 11 to 12 days after vaccination. These receptors were taken from a man between 45 and 60 years old who received an inactivated influenza vaccine.

This clonotype was counted a few times. DNA for the CDR3: TGTGCCATCAGGCTCCCGACAGGGAACACTGAAGCTTTCTTT. It encodes CAIRLPTGNTEAFF. The V and J genes are TRBV10-3 and TRBJ1-1, with a weak D call TRBD1 (6 bases). Trimming shortened V by 6 bases and J by 1 base, and 12 bases separated the two germline ends. The germline V gene encodes CDR1 ENHRY and CDR2 SYGVKD. The CDR3 runs to 14 residues.

This clonotype was picked up many times. CDR3: CSVEGRGAIYEQFF. Here the CDR3 DNA reads TGCAGCGTTGAGGGTCGGGGGGCAATCTATGAGCAGTTCTTC. The V call is TRBV29-1, the J call TRBJ2-1; perhaps TRBD2 as D (7 bases). V was clipped by 3 bases and J by 8 bases, with 17 bases between them. Germline CDR1 reads SQVTM; CDR2 reads ANQGSEA. The CDR3 consists of 14 residues.

This clonotype was observed a handful of times. The J gene is TRBJ2-1, the V gene TRBV19; 10 bases fit TRBD2. The CDR3 is 16 residues long. Germline trimming cut 7 bases from V and 4 bases from J; bases unmatched to any gene: 10. Germline CDR1 is LNHDA and CDR2 is SQIVND (reference sequence). CDR3 amino acids: CASTLYQRGGYNEQFF. The CDR3 nucleotides are TGTGCCAGTACCTTATACCAGCGGGGGGGATACAATGAGCAGTTCTTC. Full variable domain (rest looked up from reference TRBV19 and TRBJ2-1): DGGITQSPKYLFRKEGQNVTLSCEQNLNHDAMYWYRQDPGQGLRLIYYSQIVNDFQKGDIAEGYSVSREKKESFPLTVTSAQKNPTAFYLCASTLYQRGGYNEQFFGPGTRLTVL.

V usage is TRBV30 and J usage is TRBJ2-1, with D possibly being TRBD2 (6 bases). The CDR3 contains 11 residues. The germline V and J ends were trimmed by 0 bases and 12 bases, with 9 bases remaining between them. Germline values: CDR1 GTSNPN, CDR2 SVGIG (reference sequence). The CDR3 nucleotides are TGTGCCTGGAGTGTCGGGGGTGGGCAGTTCTTC. Translating it yields CAWSVGGGQFF.

The V gene is TRBV7-2, the J gene TRBJ2-1; D is unclear. The CDR3 runs to 15 residues. The ends were cut back, 4 bases at V and 9 bases at J, with 19 bases in the middle. Germline CDR1 SGHTA, CDR2 FQGNSA. In nucleotides, the CDR3 is TGTGCCAGCAGCTCCGGTGGTAGCCTGATCGGTGAGCAGTTCTTC. Protein sequence: CASSSGGSLIGEQFF.

This clonotype was seen a handful of times. The genes are TRBV20-1 and TRBJ2-3, with 9 bases that match TRBD2. Germline V gene lookup returns CDR1 DFQATT and CDR2 SNEGSKA (reference sequence). The CDR3 has 15 residues. The J segment lost 6 bases and the V segment lost 5 bases, leaving 12 bases of the junction unmatched. CDR3: CSALEQLAGADTQYF. The CDR3 bases are TGCAGTGCTCTCGAACAATTAGCGGGGGCGGATACGCAGTATTTT.

The chain joins TRBV9 to TRBJ1-1; D possibly corresponds to TRBD1 (5 bases). Germline CDR1 reads SGDLS; CDR2 reads YYNGEE. V was pared by 7 bases and J by 3 bases, with 13 bases between. The length of the CDR3 is 13 residues. CDR3 region: CASSGRGDTEAFF. For the CDR3, the DNA is TGTGCCAGCTCGGGGCGCGGGGACACTGAAGCTTTCTTT.

This clonotype was counted a few times. The V call is TRBV7-8, the J call TRBJ2-3; TRBD2 aligns across 8 bases. CDR1 and CDR2 from the germline V gene are SGHVS and FQNEAQ. This CDR3 spans 16 amino acids. Germline trimming cut 2 bases from V and 1 base from J; bases unmatched to any gene: 5. CDR3 bases: TGTGCCAGCAGCTTACGTCCAGCGGGAGGCACAGATACGCAGTATTTT. Translation gives CASSLRPAGGTDTQYF.

V and J are TRBV7-6 and TRBJ2-1; D unclear. V was clipped by 1 base and J by 1 base, with 11 bases between them. Germline loops: CDR1 SGHVS, CDR2 FNYEAQ. The CDR3 totals 16 residues. The CDR3 spells CASSLGGVISYNEQFF. The CDR3, as DNA: TGTGCCAGCAGCTTAGGTGGGGTAATATCCTACAATGAGCAGTTCTTC. The whole variable domain, remainder taken from reference TRBV7-6 and TRBJ2-1, is GAGVSQSPRYKVTKRGQDVALRCDPISGHVSLYWYRQALGQGPEFLTYFNYEAQQDKSGLPNDRFSAERPEGSISTLTIQRTEQRDSAMYRCASSLGGVISYNEQFFGPGTRLTVL.

This rearrangement joins TRBV4-2 to TRBJ1-5; D might be TRBD1 (5 bases). V lost 1 base, J lost 5 bases, and 18 bases lay in between. The CDR3 consists of 17 residues. From germline, CDR1 is LGHNA and CDR2 YNFKEQ. Here the CDR3 reads CASSQGDGGAIHQPQHF. The DNA of the CDR3 is TGTGCCAGCAGCCAAGGGGATGGGGGAGCAATTCATCAGCCCCAGCATTTT.

This clonotype has just a few counts. This sequence joins TRBV7-9 and TRBJ2-3, with 7 bases aligning to TRBD1. The J segment lost 2 bases and the V segment lost 4 bases, leaving 6 bases of the junction unmatched. The CDR3 consists of 15 residues. Germline CDR1 SEHNR, CDR2 FQNEAQ (reference sequence). The CDR3, as DNA: TGTGCCAGCAGCTCCGGGACAGAGAACACAGATACGCAGTATTTT. Residues: CASSSGTENTDTQYF.

The genes are TRBV5-1 and TRBJ2-3; D may be TRBD2 (5 bases). This CDR3 is 13 amino acids long. V was pared by 4 bases and J by 5 bases, with 11 bases between. Germline V CDR1 and CDR2: SGHRS, YFSETQ. The CDR3 coding sequence is TGCGCCAGCAGCCTATGGACTCTAGATACGCAGTATTTT. Amino acid sequence: CASSLWTLDTQYF.

This clonotype was observed at least ten times. The chain uses TRBV5-1 and TRBJ2-3, with D uncertain. The germline V gene has CDR1 SGHRS and CDR2 YFSETQ. V was trimmed by 0 bases and J by 3 bases, leaving 5 bases between them. There are 13 residues in the CDR3. The CDR3 sequence: CASSLERTDTQYF. The DNA of the CDR3 is TGCGCCAGCAGCTTGGAGAGGACAGATACGCAGTATTTT.

J is TRBJ2-4 and V is TRBV19; D is undetermined. Germline values: CDR1 LNHDA, CDR2 SQIVND (reference sequence). The CDR3 has 13 amino acids. Trimming cost V 4 bases and J 6 bases, with 10 bases left between them. The CDR3 DNA is TGTGCCAGTAGTAACGGATGGCGAAACATTCAGTACTTC. The encoded protein is CASSNGWRNIQYF. The full variable domain, rest sourced from reference TRBV19 and TRBJ2-4, is DGGITQSPKYLFRKEGQNVTLSCEQNLNHDAMYWYRQDPGQGLRLIYYSQIVNDFQKGDIAEGYSVSREKKESFPLTVTSAQKNPTAFYLCASSNGWRNIQYFGAGTRLSVL.

This clonotype has a handful of counts. The chain links TRBV7-8 to TRBJ1-2, with a possible D match to TRBD1 (6 bases). Trimming removed 7 bases from V and 8 bases from J, with 17 bases in between. The CDR3 has 13 amino acids. The germline V gene has CDR1 SGHVS and CDR2 FQNEAQ. For the CDR3, the DNA is TGTGCCAGCACCACCCAGCGGGACATAGGCTACACCTTC. This sequence encodes CASTTQRDIGYTF.